Listed below are T cell receptor beta chains from one sample, sequenced in a study of CD8 T cells in ankylosing spondylitis. TCRdb reprocessed the 5' RACE reads with MiXCR, giving one entry per CDR3 protein. The sample has 150,000 to 200,000 distinct CDR3 sequences; 15% to 20% are singletons. The source material was blood, either unsorted or a sorted T cell fraction (not recorded which). The receptors were sampled from a male donor aged 5 to 29 with ankylosing spondylitis or in good health (not recorded which). CDR3s include the opening cysteine and the closing phenylalanine or tryptophan. A D gene is named only where the DNA matches it firmly. Size tells how often a clone was seen (once, few, many) or the class of an expanded clone, and some rows leave it out.

j_call v_call d_call clone_size cdr3_nt cdr3_aa
TRBJ1-3 TRBV25-1 - many TGTGCCAGCCTAAGCTCTGGAAACACCATATATTTT CASLSSGNTIYF
TRBJ2-1 TRBV6-5 - many TGTGCCAGCAGTTACGATGCAGGTAGAAACAATGAGCAGTTCTTC CASSYDAGRNNEQFF
TRBJ2-6 TRBV29-1 - many TGCAGCGATTCCGGACAGTTATCTGGGGCCAACGTCCTGACTTTC CSDSGQLSGANVLTF
TRBJ2-1 TRBV21-1 - many TGTGCCAGCAGCAAAGCCACCCCGGGGGAATCCTACAATGAGCAGTTCTTC CASSKATPGESYNEQFF
TRBJ1-2 TRBV7-9 - many TGTGCCAGCAGCTCCGATCATTATGGCTACACCTTC CASSSDHYGYTF
TRBJ2-5 TRBV2 TRBD1 many TGTGCCAGCAGGAAACAGGGGGCGGGGGAGACCCAGTACTTC CASRKQGAGETQYF
TRBJ2-3 TRBV7-2 - many TGTGCCAGCAGCCGGACGGGGGATACGCAGTATTTT CASSRTGDTQYF
TRBJ1-6 TRBV29-1 TRBD1 - TGCAGCGTTGATCACTGCGGGGACAGCGTTAATTCACCCCTCCACTTT CSVDHCGDSVNSPLHF
TRBJ2-3 TRBV10-3 - many TGTGCCAGGACTGCGGATACGCAGTATTTT CARTADTQYF
TRBJ2-1 TRBV12-3/TRBV12-4 - many TGTGCCAGCAGCCGTTTGTCTCTTCGAGATTACAATGAGCAGTTCTTC CASSRLSLRDYNEQFF
TRBJ2-5 TRBV7-8 TRBD2 few TGTGCCAGCAGCTTAGTCCCCGGGAGGGATGAGACCCAGTACTTC CASSLVPGRDETQYF
TRBJ2-7 TRBV7-9 - once TGTGCCAGCAGCCGAGGGGGTAGCGGGTTCTACGAGCAGTACTTC CASSRGGSGFYEQYF
TRBJ2-5 TRBV7-8 - many TGTGCCAGCAGCCACCCCATACAACAAGAGACCCAGTACTTC CASSHPIQQETQYF
TRBJ1-2 TRBV29-1 - many TGCAGCGTCAACAGGGTGACCTATGGCTACACCTTC CSVNRVTYGYTF
TRBJ2-7 TRBV18 - many TGTGCCAGCTCACCAAGGGAGGCAGCCCTGCACGAGCAGTACTTC CASSPREAALHEQYF
TRBJ1-5 TRBV15 - many TGTGCCACCAGCAGAGATTCGAGGGGGGATCAGCCCCAGCATTTT CATSRDSRGDQPQHF
TRBJ2-5 TRBV7-2 - many TGTGCCAGCAGCGGGGGCGCGGGAGTCCAAGAGACCCAGTACTTC CASSGGAGVQETQYF
TRBJ2-3 TRBV7-9 - many TGTGCCAGCAGCTTAGGTTCCGGTAGCACAGATACGCAGTATTTT CASSLGSGSTDTQYF
TRBJ2-1 TRBV5-1 TRBD2 - TGCGCCAGCAGCGCGGTAGCGGGAGGAGTAGGAGAGCAGTTCTTC CASSAVAGGVGEQFF
TRBJ1-1 TRBV15 - few TGTGCCACCAGCAGAGACCCCTTGAACACTGAAGCTTTCTTT CATSRDPLNTEAFF
TRBJ2-2 TRBV24-1 - many TGTGCCACCAGTGACTTCTCCACCCTTGAAGGGGAGCTGTTTTTT CATSDFSTLEGELFF
TRBJ2-7 TRBV5-4 - many TGTGCCAGCAGCTTGGCTGGGTCCTACGAGCAGTACTTC CASSLAGSYEQYF
TRBJ2-3 TRBV6-2/TRBV6-3 TRBD2 few TGTGCCAGCAAGACGGCGGGAGGAGGTACGCAGTATTTT CASKTAGGGTQYF
TRBJ2-2 TRBV29-1 TRBD2 - TGCAGCGTTCGAAGGACCTCCGGGACTAGCGGAAACACCGGGGAGCTGTTTTTT CSVRRTSGTSGNTGELFF
TRBJ2-1 TRBV14 TRBD2 many TGTGCCACCATAGCGGGAGTCGAGCAGTTCTTC CATIAGVEQFF
TRBJ2-5 TRBV12-3/TRBV12-4 - - TGTGCCAGCAGGCCGCCACAAGGGGCGGAGACCCAGTACTTC CASRPPQGAETQYF
TRBJ2-7 TRBV20-1 TRBD2 many TGCAGTGCTAACCCGGTAGCGGGGATCTACTACGAGCAGTACTTC CSANPVAGIYYEQYF